A single TCR beta chain is shown here with its context. Its cognate antigen is unknown. V lost 2 bases to trimming and J lost 4 bases, with 11 bases between them. The CDR3 contains 14 residues. CDR1 is MDHEN, CDR2 SYDVKM, per germline. The data are from a study of cytomegalovirus exposure and HLA in healthy donors. Study results and caveats: Later analysis identified several of the most significant clusters that appeared linked to common viral pathogens. In an earlier analysis, productive rearrangement rates for most beta V segments clustered near 87% or 30%. TCR beta chain V- and J-gene trimming was linked, in a later analysis, to a missense variant in DCLRE1C. The records held CMV serostatus as the only immune exposure information.

PCR involved 60 Vbeta and 13 Jbeta primers. Measured with immunoSEQ multiplex PCR; TCRdb has only the in-frame clones, and not every one. The profile shows around 91,000 clones, around 80% of them singletons. The TCR sequence derives from a male donor in good health and CMV-seropositive. The material sequenced was PBMCs. The V call is TRBV28, the J call TRBJ1-1; a possible D gene is TRBD1 (6 bases). The DNA for the CDR3 is TGTGCCAGCAGTTTACACAGGGAGGGCACTGAAGCTTTCTTT. Protein product: CASSLHREGTEAFF.